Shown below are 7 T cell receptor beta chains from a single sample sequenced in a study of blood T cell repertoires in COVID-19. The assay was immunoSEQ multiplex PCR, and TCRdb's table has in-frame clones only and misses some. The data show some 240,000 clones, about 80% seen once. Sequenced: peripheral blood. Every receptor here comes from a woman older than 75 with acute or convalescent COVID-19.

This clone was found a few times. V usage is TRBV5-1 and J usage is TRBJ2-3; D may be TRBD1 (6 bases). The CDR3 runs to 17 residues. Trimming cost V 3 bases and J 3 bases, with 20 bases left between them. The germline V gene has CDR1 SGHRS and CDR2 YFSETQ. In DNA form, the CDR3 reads TGCGCCAGCAGCTCCGCCGCACAGGGTATGAGGACAGATACGCAGTATTTT. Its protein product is CASSSAAQGMRTDTQYF. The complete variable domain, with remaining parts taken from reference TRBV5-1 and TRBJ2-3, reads KAGVTQTPRYLIKTRGQQVTLSCSPISGHRSVSWYQQTPGQGLQFLFEYFSETQRNKGNFPGRFSGRQFSNSRSEMNVSTLELGDSALYLCASSSAAQGMRTDTQYFGPGTRLTVL.

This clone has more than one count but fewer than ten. DNA of the CDR3: TGTGCCAGCAGCCATCCCTTGGGACAGGGAAACACTGAAGCTTTCTTT. Translating it yields CASSHPLGQGNTEAFF. The chain combines TRBV9 with TRBJ1-1; TRBD1 aligns across 9 bases. V shed 4 bases, J shed 2 bases, and the junction held 9 bases outside the gene matches. CDR1 SGDLS and CDR2 YYNGEE come from the germline V gene. This CDR3 has 16 amino acids.

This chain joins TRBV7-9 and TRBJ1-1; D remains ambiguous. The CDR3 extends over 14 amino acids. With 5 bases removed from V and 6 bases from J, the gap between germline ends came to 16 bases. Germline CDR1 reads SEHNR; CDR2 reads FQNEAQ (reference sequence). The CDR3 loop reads CASSATIGRAEAFF. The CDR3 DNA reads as TGTGCCAGCAGCGCTACCATCGGGAGAGCTGAAGCTTTCTTT.

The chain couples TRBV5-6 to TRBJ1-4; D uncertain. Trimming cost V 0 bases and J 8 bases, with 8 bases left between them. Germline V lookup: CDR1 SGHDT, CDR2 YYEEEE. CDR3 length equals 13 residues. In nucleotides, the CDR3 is TGTGCCAGCAGCTTGGCCGGGAGAGAAAAACTGTTTTTT. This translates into CASSLAGREKLFF.

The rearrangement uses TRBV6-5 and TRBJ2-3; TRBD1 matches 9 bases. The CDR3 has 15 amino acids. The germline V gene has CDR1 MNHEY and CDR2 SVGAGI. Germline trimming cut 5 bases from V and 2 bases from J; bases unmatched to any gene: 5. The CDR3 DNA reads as TGTGCCAGCAGTCCAGGACAGGGGACCACAGATACGCAGTATTTT. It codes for CASSPGQGTTDTQYF.

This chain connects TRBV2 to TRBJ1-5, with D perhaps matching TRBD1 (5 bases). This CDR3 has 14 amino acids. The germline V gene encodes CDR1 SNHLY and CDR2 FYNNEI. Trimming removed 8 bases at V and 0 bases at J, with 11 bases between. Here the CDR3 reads CASGSGGSNQPQHF. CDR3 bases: TGTGCCAGCGGGAGCGGGGGTAGCAATCAGCCCCAGCATTTT.

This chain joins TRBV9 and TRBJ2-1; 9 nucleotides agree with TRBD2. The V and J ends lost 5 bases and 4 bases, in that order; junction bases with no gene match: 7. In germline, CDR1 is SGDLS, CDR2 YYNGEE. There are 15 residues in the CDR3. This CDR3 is CASRDSGGEYNEQFF. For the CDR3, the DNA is TGTGCCAGCAGAGATAGCGGGGGTGAATACAATGAGCAGTTCTTC.